A selection of T cell receptor beta chains follows, all from one sample in a study of cytomegalovirus exposure and HLA in healthy donors. Clones were read by immunoSEQ multiplex PCR, and TCRdb kept only the in-frame ones, dropping some. The profile covers 130,000 or so clones, with approximately 82% appearing a single time and more than 2.5% taken by the ten largest. The sample was PBMCs. These receptors all stem from a man aged 18-30 years in good health and CMV-seropositive. Both conserved end residues are part of each CDR3. A D gene is named only where the DNA matches it firmly. Clone size appears in some rows only: once, few, many, or a class for an expanded clone.

V gene: TRBV5-6; clone size: few; J gene: TRBJ2-7; D gene: TRBD2; CDR3 protein: CASSWGLAGGYEQYF; CDR3 DNA: TGTGCCAGCAGCTGGGGACTAGCGGGAGGCTACGAGCAGTACTTC
V gene: TRBV28; clone size: once; J gene: TRBJ2-1; D gene: .; CDR3 protein: CASSFIRTMGDEQFF; CDR3 DNA: TGTGCCAGCAGTTTTATTAGGACTATGGGGGATGAGCAGTTCTTC
V gene: TRBV6-6; clone size: .; J gene: TRBJ2-5; D gene: TRBD1; CDR3 protein: CASSPQQGREETQYF; CDR3 DNA: TGTGCCAGCAGTCCTCAACAGGGGAGAGAAGAGACCCAGTACTTC
V gene: TRBV18; clone size: .; J gene: TRBJ1-4; D gene: TRBD1; CDR3 protein: CASGEQGARNEKLFF; CDR3 DNA: TGTGCCAGCGGAGAACAGGGGGCGAGGAACGAAAAACTGTTTTTT
V gene: TRBV10-1; clone size: few; J gene: TRBJ2-7; D gene: TRBD2; CDR3 protein: CASSEGLAEGYEQYF; CDR3 DNA: TGCGCCAGCAGTGAAGGACTAGCGGAAGGCTACGAGCAGTACTTC
V gene: TRBV29-1; clone size: .; J gene: TRBJ2-5; D gene: .; CDR3 protein: CSVEDRESAIAAETQYF; CDR3 DNA: TGCAGCGTTGAAGATCGGGAATCGGCCATAGCGGCGGAGACCCAGTACTTC
V gene: TRBV18; clone size: .; J gene: TRBJ2-7; D gene: .; CDR3 protein: CASSPPDDSEREQYF; CDR3 DNA: TGTGCCAGCTCACCACCAGACGACTCTGAGCGCGAGCAGTACTTC
V gene: TRBV5-8; clone size: .; J gene: TRBJ1-5; D gene: TRBD1; CDR3 protein: CASSWIQGRRYQPQHF; CDR3 DNA: TGTGCCAGCAGCTGGATACAGGGGAGACGTTATCAGCCCCAGCATTTT
V gene: TRBV9; clone size: .; J gene: TRBJ2-2; D gene: .; CDR3 protein: CASSGGVTNTGELFF; CDR3 DNA: TGTGCCAGCAGCGGGGGGGTCACAAACACCGGGGAGCTGTTTTTT
V gene: TRBV6-1; clone size: .; J gene: TRBJ2-7; D gene: .; CDR3 protein: CASSEALNRRGLAREQYF; CDR3 DNA: TGTGCCAGCAGTGAAGCGTTAAATAGGAGGGGCCTCGCGAGGGAGCAGTACTTC
V gene: TRBV28; clone size: .; J gene: TRBJ2-6; D gene: .; CDR3 protein: CASSLGRPGANVLTF; CDR3 DNA: TGTGCCAGCAGTTTAGGGCGCCCTGGGGCCAACGTCCTGACTTTC
V gene: TRBV5-1; clone size: once; J gene: TRBJ1-2; D gene: TRBD1; CDR3 protein: CASSPTGALDYGYTF; CDR3 DNA: TGCGCCAGCAGCCCGACAGGGGCACTGGACTATGGCTACACCTTC
V gene: TRBV10-3; clone size: .; J gene: TRBJ1-2; D gene: .; CDR3 protein: CAIGEGDGYTF; CDR3 DNA: TGTGCCATCGGGGAGGGAGATGGCTACACCTTC
V gene: TRBV18; clone size: .; J gene: TRBJ2-4; D gene: TRBD1; CDR3 protein: CASSPQAGTDNQNIQYF; CDR3 DNA: TGTGCCAGCTCACCACAGGCCGGGACAGATAACCAAAACATTCAGTACTTC
V gene: TRBV5-1; clone size: .; J gene: TRBJ2-6; D gene: TRBD1; CDR3 protein: CASSPNDRGPRPGANVLTF; CDR3 DNA: TGCGCCAGCAGCCCCAACGACAGGGGGCCCCGGCCTGGGGCCAACGTCCTGACTTTC
V gene: TRBV6-1; clone size: .; J gene: TRBJ2-1; D gene: .; CDR3 protein: CASSEARMSNEQFF; CDR3 DNA: TGTGCCAGCAGTGAAGCGAGGATGTCCAATGAGCAGTTCTTC
V gene: TRBV5-1; clone size: .; J gene: TRBJ2-7; D gene: .; CDR3 protein: CASSLDWSILYEQYF; CDR3 DNA: TGCGCCAGCAGCTTGGATTGGAGCATTCTCTACGAGCAGTACTTC
V gene: TRBV28; clone size: .; J gene: TRBJ2-3; D gene: TRBD2; CDR3 protein: CASSQRERTDTQYF; CDR3 DNA: TGTGCCAGCAGTCAGCGGGAGAGAACAGATACGCAGTATTTT
V gene: TRBV2; clone size: .; J gene: TRBJ2-7; D gene: .; CDR3 protein: CASRPTGTIYEQYF; CDR3 DNA: TGTGCCAGCAGACCGACAGGAACGATCTACGAGCAGTACTTC
V gene: TRBV29-1; clone size: once; J gene: TRBJ2-5; D gene: .; CDR3 protein: CSVSLILQETQYF; CDR3 DNA: TGCAGCGTAAGCCTTATATTACAAGAGACCCAGTACTTC
V gene: TRBV6-5; clone size: .; J gene: TRBJ1-5; D gene: TRBD1; CDR3 protein: CASSLTGTGQESQHF; CDR3 DNA: TGTGCCAGCAGTTTAACCGGGACAGGTCAGGAGTCCCAGCATTTT
V gene: TRBV14; clone size: .; J gene: TRBJ1-1; D gene: .; CDR3 protein: CASSQPGMNTEAFF; CDR3 DNA: TGTGCCAGCAGCCAACCCGGGATGAACACTGAAGCTTTCTTT
V gene: TRBV27; clone size: .; J gene: TRBJ1-1; D gene: TRBD1; CDR3 protein: CASSFGTAFEAFF; CDR3 DNA: TGTGCCAGCAGTTTCGGGACAGCCTTTGAGGCTTTCTTT
V gene: TRBV19; clone size: .; J gene: TRBJ2-7; D gene: .; CDR3 protein: CASSPIYIGGWRGPYEQYF; CDR3 DNA: TGTGCCAGTAGTCCCATTTATATCGGAGGCTGGAGGGGCCCCTACGAGCAGTACTTC
V gene: TRBV18; clone size: .; J gene: TRBJ2-5; D gene: TRBD2; CDR3 protein: CASSPRVAGDQETQYF; CDR3 DNA: TGTGCCAGCTCACCACGGGTAGCGGGAGACCAAGAGACCCAGTACTTC
V gene: TRBV18; clone size: .; J gene: TRBJ2-3; D gene: TRBD2; CDR3 protein: CASSPLAGRGDTQYF; CDR3 DNA: TGTGCCAGCTCACCGTTAGCGGGTAGGGGAGATACGCAGTATTTT
V gene: TRBV5-5; clone size: .; J gene: TRBJ1-5; D gene: TRBD1; CDR3 protein: CASSYSSGTGKQPQHF; CDR3 DNA: TGTGCCAGCAGCTACTCATCCGGGACAGGGAAACAGCCCCAGCATTTT
V gene: TRBV7-8; clone size: .; J gene: TRBJ2-3; D gene: .; CDR3 protein: CASSPSGTDTQYF; CDR3 DNA: TGTGCCAGCAGCCCTAGCGGCACAGATACGCAGTATTTT
V gene: TRBV15; clone size: once; J gene: TRBJ2-6; D gene: .; CDR3 protein: CATTDGVSGANVLTF; CDR3 DNA: TGTGCCACCACCGACGGGGTGAGCGGGGCCAACGTCCTGACTTTC
V gene: TRBV7-9; clone size: .; J gene: TRBJ2-3; D gene: .; CDR3 protein: CASSLLRTDTQYF; CDR3 DNA: TGTGCCAGCAGCTTACTCCGCACAGATACGCAGTATTTT
V gene: TRBV7-9; clone size: few; J gene: TRBJ2-6; D gene: .; CDR3 protein: CASSLLEAGANVLTF; CDR3 DNA: TGTGCCAGCAGCTTATTGGAGGCTGGGGCCAACGTCCTGACTTTC
V gene: TRBV11-2; clone size: .; J gene: TRBJ2-5; D gene: TRBD1; CDR3 protein: CASSITGGAETQYF; CDR3 DNA: TGTGCCAGCAGCATAACAGGGGGCGCCGAGACCCAGTACTTC
V gene: TRBV7-9; clone size: .; J gene: TRBJ1-2; D gene: .; CDR3 protein: CASSQGGVYGYTF; CDR3 DNA: TGTGCCAGCAGCCAAGGAGGGGTCTATGGCTACACCTTC
V gene: TRBV6-5; clone size: .; J gene: TRBJ2-2; D gene: .; CDR3 protein: CASRWGQGGELFF; CDR3 DNA: TGTGCCTCCAGGTGGGGGCAAGGCGGGGAGCTGTTTTTT
V gene: TRBV7-8; clone size: .; J gene: TRBJ1-1; D gene: .; CDR3 protein: CASTLEGVNTEAFF; CDR3 DNA: TGTGCCAGCACCTTAGAGGGGGTGAACACTGAAGCTTTCTTT
V gene: TRBV7-7; clone size: .; J gene: TRBJ2-1; D gene: .; CDR3 protein: CASSQTRLDEQFF; CDR3 DNA: TGTGCTAGCAGCCAGACTAGACTGGATGAGCAGTTCTTC
V gene: TRBV7-9; clone size: .; J gene: TRBJ1-4; D gene: .; CDR3 protein: CASSGAGGTNEKLFF; CDR3 DNA: TGTGCCAGCAGTGGTGCGGGCGGGACTAATGAAAAACTGTTTTTT
V gene: TRBV28; clone size: .; J gene: TRBJ2-7; D gene: TRBD1; CDR3 protein: CACRKTGGIYEQYF; CDR3 DNA: TGTGCCTGCCGAAAGACAGGGGGAATCTACGAGCAGTACTTC
V gene: TRBV7-9; clone size: .; J gene: TRBJ2-1; D gene: TRBD2; CDR3 protein: CASSLAASGRYDEQFF; CDR3 DNA: TGTGCCAGCAGCTTAGCGGCTAGCGGGAGGTACGATGAGCAGTTCTTC
V gene: TRBV19; clone size: .; J gene: TRBJ2-7; D gene: TRBD2; CDR3 protein: CASSMRLGLASYEQYF; CDR3 DNA: TGTGCCAGTAGTATGAGGTTGGGACTAGCGTCCTACGAGCAGTACTTC
V gene: TRBV13; clone size: .; J gene: TRBJ2-7; D gene: .; CDR3 protein: CASSAWKRASYEQYF; CDR3 DNA: TGTGCCAGCTCCGCGTGGAAGCGGGCCTCCTACGAGCAGTACTTC